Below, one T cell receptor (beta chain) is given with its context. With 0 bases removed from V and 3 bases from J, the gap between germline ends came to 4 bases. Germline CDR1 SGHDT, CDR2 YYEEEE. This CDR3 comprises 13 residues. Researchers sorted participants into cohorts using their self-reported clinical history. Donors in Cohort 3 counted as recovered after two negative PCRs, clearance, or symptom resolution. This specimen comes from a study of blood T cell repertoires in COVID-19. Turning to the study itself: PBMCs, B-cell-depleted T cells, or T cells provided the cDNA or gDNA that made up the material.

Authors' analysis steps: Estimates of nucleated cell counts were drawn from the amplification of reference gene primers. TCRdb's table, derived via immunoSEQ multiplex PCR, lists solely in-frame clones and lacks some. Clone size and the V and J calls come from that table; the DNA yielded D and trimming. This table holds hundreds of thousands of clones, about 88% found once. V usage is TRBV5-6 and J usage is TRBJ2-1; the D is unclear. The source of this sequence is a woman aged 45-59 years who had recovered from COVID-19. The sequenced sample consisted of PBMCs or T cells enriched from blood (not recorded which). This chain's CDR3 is CASSLVSYNEQFF. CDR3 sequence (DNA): TGTGCCAGCAGCTTGGTCAGCTACAATGAGCAGTTCTTC.